The 7 T cell receptor beta chains given below trace back to one sample, sequenced in a study of blood T cell repertoires in COVID-19. Generated by immunoSEQ multiplex PCR, the TCRdb table keeps only in-frame clones and is missing some. The sample has about 170,000 clones, about 88% seen once; the top ten hold roughly 1.9%. The sample was peripheral blood. Source of these receptors: a man between 50 and 59 years old who had recovered from COVID-19.

This clone has only one observation. The V gene is TRBV27, the J gene TRBJ2-1; the D is unclear. The CDR3 is 15 residues long. With 3 bases removed from V and 0 bases from J, the gap between germline ends came to 9 bases. Germline values: CDR1 MNHEY, CDR2 SMNVEV (reference sequence). CDR3 sequence reads: CASSFFRSSYNEQFF. DNA for the CDR3: TGTGCCAGCAGTTTTTTCCGGAGCTCCTACAATGAGCAGTTCTTC.

Of note for this clone: Within the sample, other DNA sequences also encode this same CDR3. The J gene is TRBJ2-5, the V gene TRBV29-1, with a weak D call TRBD2 (6 bases). Germline-derived CDR1 and CDR2 are SQVTM and ANQGSEA. The CDR3 covers 11 residues. The V and J ends lost 6 bases and 5 bases respectively, with 10 bases between them. CDR3 DNA sequence: TGCAGCGTATCAGGAGGGGAGACCCAGTACTTC. It translates to CSVSGGETQYF.

The chain recombines TRBV28 with TRBJ1-3; possibly TRBD1 for D (6 bases). From germline, CDR1 is MDHEN and CDR2 SYDVKM. The V end was cut by 3 bases, the J end by 3 bases, with 15 bases between. The CDR3 covers 16 residues. The CDR3 DNA is TGTGCCAGCAGTTTTCGGGGGGGGGCTAGTGGAAACACCATATATTTT. This codes for CASSFRGGASGNTIYF. The full variable domain, its missing parts supplied by reference TRBV28 and TRBJ1-3, is DVKVTQSSRYLVKRTGEKVFLECVQDMDHENMFWYRQDPGLGLRLIYFSYDVKMKEKGDIPEGYSVSREKKERFSLILESASTNQTSMYLCASSFRGGASGNTIYFGEGSWLTVV.

The rearrangement links TRBV5-4 to TRBJ2-5, with TRBD1 identical over 7 bases. The CDR3 covers 15 residues. Germline-derived CDR1 and CDR2 are SGHNT and YYREEE (reference sequence). V lost 0 bases, J lost 0 bases, and 2 bases stayed unmatched. DNA for the CDR3: TGTGCCAGCAGCTTGGCCGGGACAGACCAAGAGACCCAGTACTTC. Translation gives CASSLAGTDQETQYF.

Only one count was recorded for this clone. The chain links TRBV7-9 to TRBJ2-3, with D possibly TRBD1 on 5 matching bases. The CDR3 length is 16 residues. V dropped 1 base and J dropped 1 base, with 12 bases sitting between them. Germline V CDR1 and CDR2: SEHNR, FQNEAQ (reference sequence). This CDR3 reads CASSLVQGLGTDTQYF. For the CDR3, the DNA is TGTGCCAGCAGCTTAGTTCAGGGTTTGGGCACAGATACGCAGTATTTT.

This sequence joins TRBV6-2 or TRBV6-3 and TRBJ2-5; no clear D gene. The ends were cut back, 6 bases at V and 4 bases at J, with 9 bases in the middle. Germline V CDR1 and CDR2: MNHEY, SVGEGT. The CDR3 length is 12 residues. The CDR3: CASSLSGETQYF. The CDR3 DNA reads as TGTGCCAGCAGCCTTTCGGGAGAGACCCAGTACTTC.

The chain has TRBV18 and TRBJ2-1, with 7 nucleotides matching TRBD1. The germline CDR1 and CDR2 sequences are KGHSH and LQKENI. J was trimmed by 7 bases and V by 8 bases; bases with no gene match: 11. The length of the CDR3 is 14 residues. CDR3 sequence reads: CASEDAGGVNEQFF. DNA for the CDR3: TGTGCCAGCGAGGACGCAGGGGGTGTGAATGAGCAGTTCTTC.